Below, 32 T cell receptor beta chains from the same sample are listed, as sequenced in a study of T cell changes during pregnancy in multiple sclerosis. Profiled with immunoSEQ multiplex PCR; TCRdb holds only in-frame clones, not every one. The table includes about 110,000 clones, more than 85% detected once. This specimen was peripheral blood, taken in the third trimester of pregnancy. Receptors were obtained from a female donor with multiple sclerosis, enrolled in a pregnancy study.

The V gene is TRBV29-1, the J gene TRBJ1-1; no clear D gene. CDR1 and CDR2 from the germline V gene are SQVTM and ANQGSEA. The V end was cut by 4 bases, the J end by 4 bases, with 7 bases between. The CDR3 has 11 amino acids. This CDR3 is CSVGAGTEAFF. The CDR3 DNA sequence: TGCAGCGTTGGAGCGGGCACTGAAGCTTTCTTT.

This chain uses TRBV4-1 with TRBJ1-2; 12 nucleotides align to TRBD1. The CDR3 has 18 amino acids. Losses at the gene ends were 3 bases for V and 6 bases for J; bases not matched to a gene: 14. CDR1 is MGHRA and CDR2 is YSYEKL in the germline V gene. CDR3: CASSQPGGVGQGADGYTF. CDR3 in DNA: TGCGCCAGCAGCCAGCCGGGCGGGGTGGGACAGGGGGCCGATGGCTACACCTTC.

V usage is TRBV5-1 and J usage is TRBJ2-2, with D perhaps matching TRBD1 (7 bases). Trimming shortened V by 4 bases and J by 6 bases, and 16 bases separated the two germline ends. The CDR3 consists of 15 residues. The V gene's germline CDR1 is SGHRS and CDR2 YFSETQ. The CDR3 DNA reads as TGCGCCAGCAGCCCAGGGGGGACAATTCCCGGGGAGCTGTTTTTT. This codes for CASSPGGTIPGELFF.

The V gene is TRBV30, the J gene TRBJ1-5, with 8 bases fitting TRBD1. Germline assignment: CDR1 GTSNPN and CDR2 SVGIG (reference sequence). The CDR3 sequence is 15 residues long. After removal of 2 bases from V and 4 bases from J, the junction contained 7 bases not matched to a gene. In DNA form, the CDR3 reads TGTGCCTGGAGTCTTCGGGACAGGAGGAATCAGCCCCAGCATTTT. This codes for CAWSLRDRRNQPQHF.

This chain connects TRBV25-1 to TRBJ2-7; TRBD1 agrees at 12 bases. V was clipped by 5 bases and J by 2 bases; unmatched bases: 7. This CDR3 has 16 residues. The germline gives CDR1 MGHDK, CDR2 SYGVNS. CDR3 coding DNA: TGTGCCAGCAGTCCTGGGACAGGGGGCATCCCCTACGAGCAGTACTTC. Protein sequence: CASSPGTGGIPYEQYF.

The chain links TRBV28 to TRBJ2-2, with 10 nucleotides matching TRBD2. Looked up from germline, CDR1 is MDHEN and CDR2 is SYDVKM. The V gene end was trimmed by 2 bases and the J gene end by 6 bases; junction bases not matched to a gene: 0. The CDR3 is made up of 14 amino acids. The CDR3 reads CASSLLAGAGELFF. DNA of the CDR3: TGTGCCAGCAGTTTACTAGCGGGAGCCGGGGAGCTGTTTTTT.

The V call is TRBV7-9, the J call TRBJ2-1; possibly TRBD2 for D (6 bases). Germline values: CDR1 SEHNR, CDR2 FQNEAQ (reference sequence). The CDR3 extends over 14 amino acids. V gave up 5 bases and J gave up 5 bases, with 13 bases separating them. For the CDR3, the DNA is TGTGCCAGCAGCGGTATTAGCGGCCACAATGAGCAGTTCTTC. Translated: CASSGISGHNEQFF.

A remark on this clone: This sample also contains other DNA sequences that code for the same CDR3. This rearrangement joins TRBV30 to TRBJ1-4; D gene uncertain. There are 17 residues in the CDR3. Trimming pared 0 bases from V and 8 bases from J, leaving 22 bases between. Per germline, CDR1 GTSNPN and CDR2 SVGIG (reference sequence). CDR3 in amino acids: CAWSVGRPPYLREKLFF. The CDR3 region has the DNA TGTGCCTGGAGTGTAGGGAGGCCACCGTATCTAAGGGAAAAACTGTTTTTT.

The rearrangement uses TRBV5-4 and TRBJ2-7; 11 bases map to TRBD2. With V trimmed by 0 bases and J by 7 bases, 15 bases remained unmatched. The CDR3 is 18 residues long. CDR1 is SGHNT, CDR2 YYREEE, per germline (reference sequence). The CDR3 sequence: CASSLEVVAGGLVGEQYF. The CDR3 nucleotides read TGTGCCAGCAGCTTGGAGGTGGTAGCGGGAGGGTTAGTAGGTGAGCAGTACTTC.

The J gene is TRBJ2-1, the V gene TRBV11-3; 9 bases are a match to TRBD2. The CDR3 consists of 17 residues. Unmatched junction bases numbered 11, after V lost 1 base and J lost 7 bases. Germline CDR1 is SGHNT and CDR2 is YENEEA. CDR3 sequence reads: CASSLGRGGGAGNEQFF. The CDR3 bases are TGTGCCAGCAGCTTAGGTCGCGGCGGGGGGGCCGGGAATGAGCAGTTCTTC.

The chain joins TRBV15 to TRBJ2-2; D may be TRBD2 (7 bases). Looked up from germline, CDR1 is LNHNV and CDR2 is YYDKDF (reference sequence). Trimming left V 2 bases short and J 0 bases short, with 25 bases between. The CDR3 extends over 21 amino acids. The CDR3 DNA reads TGTGCCACCAGCAGATACGATCCGGGGGGAGGGGGAGGGTCGAACACCGGGGAGCTGTTTTTT. It translates to CATSRYDPGGGGGSNTGELFF.

The chain couples TRBV5-1 to TRBJ2-7; TRBD2 matches at 10 bases. Germline V CDR1 and CDR2: SGHRS, YFSETQ. The J segment lost 0 bases and the V segment lost 3 bases, leaving 0 bases of the junction unmatched. The CDR3 is 14 residues long. The DNA for the CDR3 is TGCGCCAGCAGCTCTAGCGGGAGCTCCTACGAGCAGTACTTC. Translating it yields CASSSSGSSYEQYF.

The chain combines TRBV9 with TRBJ2-7; TRBD1 is a possible D gene (5 bases). V was trimmed by 0 bases and J by 4 bases, leaving 11 bases between them. This CDR3 contains 14 residues. Germline CDR1 is SGDLS and CDR2 is YYNGEE. CDR3 sequence reads: CASSVEPSGYEQYF. The CDR3 nucleotides are TGTGCCAGCAGCGTAGAGCCGTCAGGGTACGAGCAGTACTTC.

V usage is TRBV5-1 and J usage is TRBJ1-3; D is possibly TRBD1 (5 bases). The V gene's germline CDR1 is SGHRS and CDR2 YFSETQ. CDR3 length: 14 residues. V gave up 4 bases and J gave up 2 bases, with 10 bases separating them. The CDR3 nucleotides are TGCGCCAGCAGCGAACAGGACCCTGGAAACACCATATATTTT. This translates into CASSEQDPGNTIYF.

The chain carries TRBV6-1 and TRBJ2-3; maybe TRBD2 (5 bases). There are 14 residues in the CDR3. The V end was cut by 1 base, the J end by 7 bases, with 12 bases between. Germline lookup yields CDR1 MNHNS and CDR2 SASEGT. The CDR3 coding sequence is TGTGCCAGCAGTGAAGGGGAGTGGACGCATACGCAGTATTTT. Translation: CASSEGEWTHTQYF.

The V gene is TRBV7-8, the J gene TRBJ2-1, with D unclear. CDR3 length: 16 amino acids. V was shortened by 2 bases and J by 0 bases, with 11 bases between the two germline ends. Per germline, CDR1 SGHVS and CDR2 FQNEAQ. This chain's CDR3 is CASSLIPESSYNEQFF. Written as DNA, the CDR3 is TGTGCCAGCAGCTTAATCCCGGAGAGCTCCTACAATGAGCAGTTCTTC. Together with reference TRBV7-8 and TRBJ2-1, the CDR3 gives the full variable domain: GAGVSQSPRYKVAKRGQDVALRCDPISGHVSLFWYQQALGQGPEFLTYFQNEAQLDKSGLPSDRFFAERPEGSVSTLKIQRTQQEDSAVYLCASSLIPESSYNEQFFGPGTRLTVL.

This chain joins TRBV5-1 and TRBJ2-5, with 8 bases lining up with TRBD2. Germline-derived CDR1 and CDR2 are SGHRS and YFSETQ. The CDR3 has 15 residues. V trimming: 3 bases; J trimming: 4 bases; junction bases outside the gene matches: 8. The DNA for the CDR3 is TGCGCCAGCAGCTGGGCGGGGGGTGTAGGAGAGACCCAGTACTTC. This codes for CASSWAGGVGETQYF.

This chain links TRBV6-1 with TRBJ1-2; D is undetermined. Germline V gives CDR1 MNHNS, CDR2 SASEGT. The CDR3 contains 12 residues. The ends were cut back, 6 bases at V and 8 bases at J, with 13 bases in the middle. The CDR3 DNA is TGTGCCAGCAGGCCGCCTACTTCGGGCTACACCTTC. This gives the protein CASRPPTSGYTF.

This chain links TRBV7-2 with TRBJ2-2; no reliable D call. The germline V and J ends were trimmed by 4 bases and 1 base, with 13 bases remaining between them. The CDR3 length is 16 residues. From germline, CDR1 is SGHTA and CDR2 FQGNSA. The CDR3 spells CASSSIVGRNTGELFF. The CDR3 coding sequence is TGTGCCAGCAGCTCAATCGTGGGCAGGAACACCGGGGAGCTGTTTTTT.

This chain joins TRBV28 and TRBJ1-4, with unresolved D. Germline V CDR1 and CDR2: MDHEN, SYDVKM. The CDR3 is made up of 12 amino acids. V was pared by 8 bases and J by 8 bases, with 12 bases between. The CDR3 bases are TGTGCCAGCCATAACATCGGGGAAAAACTGTTTTTT. Protein: CASHNIGEKLFF.

The chain recombines TRBV5-1 with TRBJ2-6; D may be TRBD2 (5 bases). V lost 7 bases to trimming and J lost 4 bases, with 12 bases between them. Germline V lookup: CDR1 SGHRS, CDR2 YFSETQ. The CDR3 is 14 amino acids. Here the CDR3 reads CASAPSSGANVLTF. The CDR3 DNA reads as TGCGCCAGCGCCCCTAGCTCCGGGGCCAACGTCCTGACTTTC. The variable domain in full, with the rest retrieved from reference TRBV5-1 and TRBJ2-6, is KAGVTQTPRYLIKTRGQQVTLSCSPISGHRSVSWYQQTPGQGLQFLFEYFSETQRNKGNFPGRFSGRQFSNSRSEMNVSTLELGDSALYLCASAPSSGANVLTFGAGSRLTVL.

The chain recombines TRBV13 with TRBJ2-5; 12 bases are shared with TRBD2. The CDR3 length is 15 residues. CDR1 and CDR2 (germline): PRHDT, FYEKMQ (reference sequence). Unmatched junction bases numbered 3, after V lost 3 bases and J lost 4 bases. For the CDR3, the DNA is TGTGCCAGCAGCTTGCTAGCGGGGGGGTTAGAGACCCAGTACTTC. Translated, it gives CASSLLAGGLETQYF.

The chain links TRBV5-8 to TRBJ1-1; tentative D call: TRBD1 (5 bases). The CDR3 has 14 residues. V lost 4 bases and J 2 bases, leaving 12 bases between the germline ends. Germline V gene sequence: CDR1 SGHTS, CDR2 YDEGEE. CDR3 sequence (DNA): TGTGCCAGCAGCACTGGGGGGTTTAACACTGAAGCTTTCTTT. Protein sequence: CASSTGGFNTEAFF.

This sequence joins TRBV28 and TRBJ1-1; 11 nucleotides match TRBD1. Germline CDR1 and CDR2: MDHEN and SYDVKM. The CDR3 sequence is 16 residues long. The trim removed 6 bases at V and 3 bases at J, leaving 9 bases unmatched. The CDR3 DNA reads TGTGCCAGCAGCCTAATGGACAGGGGGCGGGACACTGAAGCTTTCTTT. It specifies CASSLMDRGRDTEAFF. The whole variable domain, filled in from reference TRBV28 and TRBJ1-1, reads DVKVTQSSRYLVKRTGEKVFLECVQDMDHENMFWYRQDPGLGLRLIYFSYDVKMKEKGDIPEGYSVSREKKERFSLILESASTNQTSMYLCASSLMDRGRDTEAFFGQGTRLTVV.

J is TRBJ2-3 and V is TRBV9; TRBD1 aligns across 9 bases. Per germline, CDR1 SGDLS and CDR2 YYNGEE. J was trimmed by 4 bases and V by 2 bases; bases with no gene match: 5. The length of the CDR3 is 15 residues. The CDR3 sequence: CASSVDRGVSDTQYF. The CDR3 coding sequence is TGTGCCAGCAGCGTTGACAGGGGGGTCTCAGATACGCAGTATTTT.

The V and J genes are TRBV5-8 and TRBJ1-1, with D maybe TRBD1 (6 bases). V shed 0 bases and J shed 1 base, with 7 bases lying between them. The CDR3 extends over 14 amino acids. CDR1 is SGHTS, CDR2 YDEGEE, per germline. The CDR3 coding sequence is TGTGCCAGCAGCTTGGGACAGGAGAACACTGAAGCTTTCTTT. Protein sequence: CASSLGQENTEAFF.

V is TRBV5-1 and J is TRBJ2-1, with 8 bases matching TRBD2. V was clipped by 0 bases and J by 3 bases; unmatched bases: 2. This CDR3 has 15 residues. Germline V gene data show CDR1 as SGHRS and CDR2 as YFSETQ. CDR3 coding DNA: TGCGCCAGCAGCTTGGTAGGGACTAGCTACAATGAGCAGTTCTTC. Translating gives CASSLVGTSYNEQFF.

This clone was observed a single time. V gene TRBV5-8 combines with J gene TRBJ2-7, with TRBD1 matching over 8 bases. Looked up from germline, CDR1 is SGHTS and CDR2 is YDEGEE. The CDR3 sequence is 15 residues long. V lost 4 bases and J lost 6; bases outside the gene matches: 12. CDR3 in DNA: TGTGCCAGCAGCCTATGGACAGGGAGCTCCCGCGAGCAGTACTTC. Its protein is CASSLWTGSSREQYF.

This clone occurred a few times. In DNA form, the CDR3 reads TGTGCCAGCAGCCTATTCGGGAGCCGGGGCCAAGAGACCCAGTACTTC. Translation: CASSLFGSRGQETQYF. This chain links TRBV11-2 with TRBJ2-5, with D maybe TRBD2 (6 bases). CDR3 length: 16 amino acids. Per the germline V gene, CDR1 is SGHAT and CDR2 is FQNNGV. V lost 5 bases and J lost 1, with 17 bases in between. The full variable domain, with the rest looked up from reference TRBV11-2 and TRBJ2-5, is EAGVAQSPRYKIIEKRQSVAFWCNPISGHATLYWYQQILGQGPKLLIQFQNNGVVDDSQLPKDRFSAERLKGVDSTLKIQPAKLEDSAVYLCASSLFGSRGQETQYFGPGTRLLVL.

The genes are TRBV15 and TRBJ2-2; D is unclear. The CDR3 sequence is 14 residues long. Germline V CDR1 and CDR2: LNHNV, YYDKDF (reference sequence). V lost 0 bases and J lost 3, with 5 bases in between. In nucleotides, the CDR3 is TGTGCCACCAGCAGAGATCTGTACACCGGGGAGCTGTTTTTT. It is translated as CATSRDLYTGELFF.

Points on this clone: This sample includes further DNA sequences coding for the same CDR3. The chain combines TRBV5-1 with TRBJ2-1, with 11 bases fitting TRBD2. The CDR3 sequence is 15 residues long. With 3 bases clipped from V and 4 bases from J, the junction kept 3 bases outside the gene matches. Germline CDR1 SGHRS, CDR2 YFSETQ. The CDR3 nucleotides are TGCGCCAGCAGCTCTGGGACTAGCGGATACAATGAGCAGTTCTTC. Encoded protein: CASSSGTSGYNEQFF.

This clone occurred once. The rearrangement uses TRBV7-9 and TRBJ2-3; TRBD2 aligns across 7 bases. The CDR3 length is 16 residues. The V gene end was trimmed by 6 bases and the J gene end by 3 bases; junction bases not matched to a gene: 12. The V gene's germline CDR1 is SEHNR and CDR2 FQNEAQ (reference sequence). The CDR3 DNA sequence: TGTGCCAGCAGAAAAGGAGGCGGGGGAGAGACAGATACGCAGTATTTT. Its translation: CASRKGGGGETDTQYF.